The 28 T cell receptor beta chains given below trace back to one sample, sequenced in a study of cytomegalovirus exposure and HLA in healthy donors. It was with 60 Vbeta and 13 Jbeta primers that the PCR ran. Profiling relied on immunoSEQ multiplex PCR, and the TCRdb table lists in-frame clones only, not all of them. The table includes about 59,000 clones, approximately 80% detected once. Sequenced: PBMCs. The source is a woman aged 40 to 50 in good health and CMV-seronegative.

This sequence joins TRBV11-2 and TRBJ2-7; D is ambiguous. V shed 1 base and J shed 5 bases, with 9 bases lying between them. CDR1 is SGHAT, CDR2 FQNNGV, per germline. The CDR3 has 13 residues. The CDR3 DNA is TGTGCCAGCAGCTTAGTTCGGTACGACGAGCAGTACTTC. This codes for CASSLVRYDEQYF.

The V call is TRBV30, the J call TRBJ2-2, with D possibly TRBD2 on 6 matching bases. CDR1 and CDR2 (germline): GTSNPN, SVGIG (reference sequence). This CDR3 is 13 amino acids long. Deletions cut 5 bases from V and 8 bases from J, with 15 bases between. The CDR3 spells CAWGPGGTGELFF. As DNA, the CDR3 is TGTGCCTGGGGGCCCGGGGGTACAGGGGAGCTGTTTTTT.

The chain couples TRBV28 to TRBJ1-2; 9 bases are shared with TRBD1. V shed 5 bases, J shed 3 bases, and the junction held 7 bases outside the gene matches. Germline values: CDR1 MDHEN, CDR2 SYDVKM. This CDR3 spans 15 amino acids. The CDR3 DNA follows: TGTGCCAGCAGTCCCACGGGACAGGGCTACTATGGCTACACCTTC. It encodes CASSPTGQGYYGYTF.

V gene TRBV7-2 combines with J gene TRBJ2-7; a weak D match, TRBD2 (6 bases). The CDR3 runs 14 residues. Per the germline V gene, CDR1 is SGHTA and CDR2 is FQGNSA. V lost 2 bases, J lost 5 bases, and 13 bases lay in between. CDR3 sequence: CASSLSLATNEQYF. DNA of the CDR3: TGTGCCAGCAGCTTATCTCTAGCGACCAACGAGCAGTACTTC.

In regard to this clone: At one end, the junction sequence differs from germline, possibly due to a read error. This sequence joins TRBV7-9 and TRBJ2-7, with D possibly matching TRBD2 (5 bases). Germline lookup yields CDR1 SEHNR and CDR2 FQNEAQ (reference sequence). This CDR3 is 13 amino acids long. The CDR3 protein is CSSSPPTGNEQYF. CDR3 in DNA: TGTTCCAGCAGCCCCCCTACGGGGAACGAGCAGTACTTC. Looking up the rest from reference TRBV7-9 and TRBJ2-7 gives the full variable domain: DTGVSQNPRHKITKRGQNVTFRCDPISEHNRLYWYRQTLGQGPEFLTYFQNEAQLEKSRLLSDRFSAERPKGSFSTLEIQRTEQGDSAMYLCSSSPPTGNEQYFGPGTRLTVT.

This sequence joins TRBV2 and TRBJ1-1, with D perhaps matching TRBD1 (5 bases). V was clipped by 7 bases and J by 0 bases, with 12 bases between them. From germline, CDR1 is SNHLY and CDR2 FYNNEI. The CDR3 has 14 residues. Here the CDR3 DNA reads TGTGCCAGCATACTACGACAGCTGAACACTGAAGCTTTCTTT. Translated, it gives CASILRQLNTEAFF.

The V call is TRBV18, the J call TRBJ2-5, with TRBD2 matching over 8 bases. The CDR3 sequence is 14 residues long. V lost 3 bases, J lost 3 bases, and 3 bases stayed unmatched. CDR1 is KGHSH, CDR2 LQKENI, per germline. As DNA, the CDR3 is TGTGCCAGCTCACCGACTAGCGATAAAGAGACCCAGTACTTC. This codes for CASSPTSDKETQYF. The full variable domain, its missing parts supplied by reference TRBV18 and TRBJ2-5, is NAGVMQNPRHLVRRRGQEARLRCSPMKGHSHVYWYRQLPEEGLKFMVYLQKENIIDESGMPKERFSAEFPKEGPSILRIQQVVRGDSAAYFCASSPTSDKETQYFGPGTRLLVL.

This chain joins TRBV10-3 and TRBJ2-2; TRBD2 agrees at 14 bases. The CDR3 length is 15 residues. The V and J ends lost 6 bases and 6 bases, in that order; junction bases with no gene match: 3. Germline V gene sequence: CDR1 ENHRY, CDR2 SYGVKD. CDR3 region: CAIRPGLAGAGELFF. The CDR3, as DNA: TGTGCCATCAGACCGGGACTAGCGGGAGCCGGGGAGCTGTTTTTT.

J is TRBJ2-7 and V is TRBV4-1; tentative D call: TRBD1 (5 bases). The CDR3 consists of 16 residues. CDR1 is MGHRA and CDR2 is YSYEKL in the germline V gene. V was shortened by 0 bases and J by 6 bases, with 18 bases between the two germline ends. The CDR3 nucleotides are TGCGCCAGCAGCCAAGAGCCGCGGCAGGGCCCCCTCGAGCAGTACTTC. It codes for CASSQEPRQGPLEQYF.

The V and J genes are TRBV28 and TRBJ1-5, with TRBD1 as a possible D gene (5 bases). Looked up from germline, CDR1 is MDHEN and CDR2 is SYDVKM. V lost 1 base to trimming and J lost 4 bases, with 14 bases between them. The CDR3 sequence is 16 residues long. CDR3 nucleotides: TGTGCCAGCAGTTTATTCGGTAGGGGATGGAATCAGCCCCAGCATTTT. It codes for CASSLFGRGWNQPQHF.

This clone was observed a handful of times. The V gene is TRBV2, the J gene TRBJ1-5, with D maybe TRBD1 (5 bases). Trimming took 3 bases from V and 4 from J, leaving 16 bases between them. The CDR3 loop spans 16 amino acids. Germline assignment: CDR1 SNHLY and CDR2 FYNNEI. The CDR3 DNA reads as TGTGCCAGCAGTGATCAGTATGGGGCCACGAATCAGCCCCAGCATTTT. Translation: CASSDQYGATNQPQHF.

The chain joins TRBV7-2 to TRBJ2-7; 7 bases line up with TRBD2. The germline CDR1 and CDR2 sequences are SGHTA and FQGNSA. CDR3 length: 15 amino acids. With V trimmed by 0 bases and J by 0 bases, 2 bases remained unmatched. The CDR3 is CASSLASGNSYEQYF. The CDR3 DNA reads as TGTGCCAGCAGCTTAGCCAGCGGGAACTCCTACGAGCAGTACTTC.

The chain links TRBV5-4 to TRBJ2-3, with TRBD1 as a possible D gene (5 bases). The CDR3 loop spans 15 amino acids. Germline V gene sequence: CDR1 SGHNT, CDR2 YYREEE (reference sequence). V lost 2 bases, J lost 3 bases, and 13 bases lay in between. CDR3 protein: CASSLIQGSTDTQYF. The CDR3 DNA sequence: TGTGCCAGCAGCTTAATCCAGGGCTCGACAGATACGCAGTATTTT.

The gene calls are TRBV7-9 and TRBJ2-2; TRBD2 matches at 14 bases. Germline values: CDR1 SEHNR, CDR2 FQNEAQ (reference sequence). The trim removed 5 bases at V and 1 base at J, leaving 3 bases unmatched. This CDR3 has 17 amino acids. In nucleotides, the CDR3 is TGTGCCAGCAGCACCGGGACTAGCGGGAGGAACACCGGGGAGCTGTTTTTT. Its protein is CASSTGTSGRNTGELFF.

As concerns this clone: At one of its ends the junction is not consistent with the germline gene, which may arise from a read error. The chain couples TRBV7-7 to TRBJ2-1; 13 bases are a match to TRBD2. Germline V gives CDR1 SSHAT, CDR2 FNYEAQ (reference sequence). The CDR3 extends over 16 amino acids. CDR3 sequence (DNA): TGTGCTAGCAGCCGACGGACTAGCGGGAGTCCCAATGAGCAGTTCTTC. Protein product: CASSRRTSGSPNEQFF.

The rearrangement links TRBV2 to TRBJ1-5; 7 bases are a match to TRBD1. The trim removed 3 bases at V and 7 bases at J, leaving 9 bases unmatched. Germline CDR1 and CDR2: SNHLY and FYNNEI. The CDR3 covers 15 residues. The CDR3 protein is CASSEMDRREQPQHF. The CDR3 nucleotides read TGTGCCAGCAGTGAGATGGACAGGCGGGAACAGCCCCAGCATTTT. Full variable domain (missing parts from reference TRBV2 and TRBJ1-5): EPEVTQTPSHQVTQMGQEVILRCVPISNHLYFYWYRQILGQKVEFLVSFYNNEISEKSEIFDDQFSVERPDGSNFTLKIRSTKLEDSAMYFCASSEMDRREQPQHFGDGTRLSIL.

This clone was seen more than once but under ten times. The chain combines TRBV25-1 with TRBJ2-1; 10 nucleotides agree with TRBD2. CDR3 length: 13 residues. With 6 bases clipped from V and 6 bases from J, the junction kept 2 bases outside the gene matches. The V gene's germline CDR1 is MGHDK and CDR2 SYGVNS. CDR3 residues: CASRQREGNEQFF. CDR3 bases: TGTGCCAGCAGGCAGCGGGAGGGCAATGAGCAGTTCTTC.

This chain connects TRBV6-1 to TRBJ1-5; D is unresolved. The CDR3 loop spans 16 amino acids. V lost 3 bases, J lost 0 bases, and 12 bases lay in between. Germline V gene sequence: CDR1 MNHNS, CDR2 SASEGT. The CDR3 protein is CASSDWSDYSNQPQHF. CDR3 bases: TGTGCCAGCAGTGACTGGTCAGATTATAGCAATCAGCCCCAGCATTTT.

The rearrangement joins TRBV9 to TRBJ2-7; 11 bases fit TRBD2. This CDR3 has 14 residues. Looked up from germline, CDR1 is SGDLS and CDR2 is YYNGEE. V was clipped by 3 bases and J by 3 bases; unmatched bases: 2. The CDR3 sequence: CASSEGTSGYEQYF. Here the CDR3 DNA reads TGTGCCAGCAGCGAGGGGACTAGCGGCTACGAGCAGTACTTC.

The chain has TRBV6-4 and TRBJ2-1, with TRBD2 identical over 7 bases. Germline V lookup: CDR1 MRHNA, CDR2 SNTAGT. J gave up 8 bases and V 5 bases, and 6 bases lay outside the gene matches. The CDR3 loop spans 13 amino acids. Here the CDR3 DNA reads TGTGCCAGCAGTTTTCGGGAGGTCGATGAGCAGTTCTTC. This gives the protein CASSFREVDEQFF.

The J gene is TRBJ2-1, the V gene TRBV27; 12 bases align to TRBD2. V shed 4 bases and J 6 bases; nucleotides not matched to a gene: 7. This CDR3 spans 16 amino acids. Germline V lookup: CDR1 MNHEY, CDR2 SMNVEV (reference sequence). DNA of the CDR3: TGTGCCAGCAGTTCGCCTAGCGGGAGGGCCAGCAATGAGCAGTTCTTC. This gives the protein CASSSPSGRASNEQFF.

This clone has only a few counts. The J gene is TRBJ2-3, the V gene TRBV6-1; 10 bases agree with TRBD2. Trimming cost V 3 bases and J 6 bases; bases outside gene matches: 6. This CDR3 comprises 15 residues. Germline V lookup: CDR1 MNHNS, CDR2 SASEGT. Written as DNA, the CDR3 is TGTGCCAGCAGTGACCTAGCGGGAGAGGGGGATACGCAGTATTTT. Translated, it gives CASSDLAGEGDTQYF.

V is TRBV15 and J is TRBJ2-7, with 12 bases aligning to TRBD1. This CDR3 has 17 amino acids. Germline CDR1 is LNHNV and CDR2 is YYDKDF (reference sequence). V lost 0 bases and J lost 4; bases outside the gene matches: 7. In DNA, the CDR3 is TGTGCCACCAGCAGAGATCGAGGGACAGGGGGCATGTACGAGCAGTACTTC. Encoded protein: CATSRDRGTGGMYEQYF.

This clone was detected only once. CDR3 in DNA: TGCGCCAGCAGCTTGTTCGGAGGGGCGAACACCGGGGAGCTGTTTTTT. It yields the protein CASSLFGGANTGELFF. This chain connects TRBV5-1 to TRBJ2-2; D possibly corresponds to TRBD2 (6 bases). Trimming pared 1 base from V and 0 bases from J, leaving 10 bases between. In germline, CDR1 is SGHRS, CDR2 YFSETQ. This CDR3 spans 16 amino acids.

The V and J genes are TRBV7-9 and TRBJ2-1; TRBD2 is a possible D gene (5 bases). V lost 5 bases, J lost 0 bases, and 14 bases lay in between. Germline values: CDR1 SEHNR, CDR2 FQNEAQ (reference sequence). The CDR3 covers 16 residues. This chain's CDR3 is CASSLSTTISYNEQFF. CDR3 sequence (DNA): TGTGCCAGCAGCCTCTCGACGACTATCTCCTACAATGAGCAGTTCTTC.

J is TRBJ2-7 and V is TRBV7-2, with TRBD1 matching 7 bases. The CDR3 has 13 amino acids. CDR1 and CDR2 from the germline V gene are SGHTA and FQGNSA. V trimming: 5 bases; J trimming: 5 bases; junction bases outside the gene matches: 6. CDR3 bases: TGTGCCAGCAGCAACTACAGGGGCCACGAGCAGTACTTC. Translating gives CASSNYRGHEQYF. The complete variable domain, with remaining parts taken from reference TRBV7-2 and TRBJ2-7, reads GAGVSQSPSNKVTEKGKDVELRCDPISGHTALYWYRQSLGQGLEFLIYFQGNSAPDKSGLPSDRFSAERTGGSVSTLTIQRTQQEDSAVYLCASSNYRGHEQYFGPGTRLTVT.

The gene calls are TRBV13 and TRBJ2-2; D is perhaps TRBD1 (8 bases). V gave up 4 bases and J gave up 6 bases, with 12 bases separating them. The CDR3 spans 14 residues. Germline V gene sequence: CDR1 PRHDT, CDR2 FYEKMQ (reference sequence). The CDR3 nucleotides read TGTGCCAGCAGCTCACAGGGGGGGTCCGGGGAGCTGTTTTTT. Translating it yields CASSSQGGSGELFF.

This clone has only one observation. The rearrangement uses TRBV4-1 and TRBJ2-3, with 10 nucleotides matching TRBD2. The V and J ends lost 0 bases and 0 bases, in that order; junction bases with no gene match: 6. This CDR3 region has 18 residues. Germline V gene data show CDR1 as MGHRA and CDR2 as YSYEKL. CDR3 in amino acids: CASSQDILAGASTDTQYF. DNA of the CDR3: TGCGCCAGCAGCCAAGATATCCTAGCGGGGGCGAGCACAGATACGCAGTATTTT.